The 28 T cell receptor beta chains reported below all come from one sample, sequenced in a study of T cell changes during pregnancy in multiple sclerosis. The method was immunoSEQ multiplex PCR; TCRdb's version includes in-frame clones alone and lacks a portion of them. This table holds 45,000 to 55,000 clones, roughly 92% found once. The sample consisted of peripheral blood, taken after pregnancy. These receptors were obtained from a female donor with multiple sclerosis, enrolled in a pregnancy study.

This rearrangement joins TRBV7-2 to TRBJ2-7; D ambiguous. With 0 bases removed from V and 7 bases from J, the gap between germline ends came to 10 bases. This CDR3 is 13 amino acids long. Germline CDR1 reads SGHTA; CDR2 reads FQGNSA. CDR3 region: CASSLAITREQYF. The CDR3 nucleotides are TGTGCCAGCAGCTTAGCTATAACCCGGGAGCAGTACTTC. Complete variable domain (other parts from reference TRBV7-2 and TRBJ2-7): GAGVSQSPSNKVTEKGKDVELRCDPISGHTALYWYRQSLGQGLEFLIYFQGNSAPDKSGLPSDRFSAERTGGSVSTLTIQRTQQEDSAVYLCASSLAITREQYFGPGTRLTVT.

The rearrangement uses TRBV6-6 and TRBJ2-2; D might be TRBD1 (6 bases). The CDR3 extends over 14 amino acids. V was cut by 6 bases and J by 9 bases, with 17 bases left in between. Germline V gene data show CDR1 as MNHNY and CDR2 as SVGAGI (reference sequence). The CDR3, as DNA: TGTGCCAGCAGCGACGGGGCAGGGGAGTGGGAGCTGTTTTTT. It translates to CASSDGAGEWELFF.

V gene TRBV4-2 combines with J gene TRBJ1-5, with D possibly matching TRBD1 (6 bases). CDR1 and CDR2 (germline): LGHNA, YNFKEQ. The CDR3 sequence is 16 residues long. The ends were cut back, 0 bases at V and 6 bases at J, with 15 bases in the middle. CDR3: CASSQDIEQGGQPQHF. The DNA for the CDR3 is TGTGCCAGCAGCCAAGATATAGAACAGGGCGGTCAGCCCCAGCATTTT.

The CDR3 sequence: CASSTFIRGNGTEAFF. Written as DNA, the CDR3 is TGTGCCAGCAGCACATTTATCAGGGGGAACGGGACTGAAGCTTTCTTT. The chain uses TRBV7-3 and TRBJ1-1; TRBD1 matches 7 bases. The CDR3 totals 16 residues. Germline CDR1 SGHTA, CDR2 FQGTGA. V dropped 5 bases and J dropped 5; count of bases not matched to a gene: 14.

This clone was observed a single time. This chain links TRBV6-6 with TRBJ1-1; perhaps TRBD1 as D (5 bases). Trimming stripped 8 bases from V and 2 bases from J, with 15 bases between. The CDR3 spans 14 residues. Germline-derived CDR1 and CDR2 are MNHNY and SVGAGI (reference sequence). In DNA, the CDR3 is TGTGCCAGCCGCCGGGGGATTGAAAACACTGAAGCTTTCTTT. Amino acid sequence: CASRRGIENTEAFF.

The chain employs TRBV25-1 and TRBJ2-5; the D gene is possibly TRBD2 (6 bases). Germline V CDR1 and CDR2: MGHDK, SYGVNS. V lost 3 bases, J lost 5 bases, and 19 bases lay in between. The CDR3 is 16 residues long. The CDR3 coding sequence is TGTGCCAGCAGTGATACCCAACTAGCTGGGCGGGAGACCCAGTACTTC. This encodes CASSDTQLAGRETQYF. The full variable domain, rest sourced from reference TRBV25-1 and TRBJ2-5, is EADIYQTPRYLVIGTGKKITLECSQTMGHDKMYWYQQDPGMELHLIHYSYGVNSTEKGDLSSESTVSRIRTEHFPLTLESARPSHTSQYLCASSDTQLAGRETQYFGPGTRLLVL.

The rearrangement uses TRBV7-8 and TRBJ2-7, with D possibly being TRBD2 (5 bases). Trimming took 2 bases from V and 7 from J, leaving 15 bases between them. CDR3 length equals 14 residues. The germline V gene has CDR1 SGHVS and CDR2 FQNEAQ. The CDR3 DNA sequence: TGTGCCAGCAGCTTAATTCTAGGAACGGGGGAGCAGTACTTC. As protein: CASSLILGTGEQYF.

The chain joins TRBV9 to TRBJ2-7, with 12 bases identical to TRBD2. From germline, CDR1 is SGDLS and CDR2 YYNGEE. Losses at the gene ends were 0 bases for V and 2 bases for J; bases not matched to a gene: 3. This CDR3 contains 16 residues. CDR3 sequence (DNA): TGTGCCAGCAGCGTAGGCCGGACTAGCGGGGCCTACGAGCAGTACTTC. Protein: CASSVGRTSGAYEQYF.

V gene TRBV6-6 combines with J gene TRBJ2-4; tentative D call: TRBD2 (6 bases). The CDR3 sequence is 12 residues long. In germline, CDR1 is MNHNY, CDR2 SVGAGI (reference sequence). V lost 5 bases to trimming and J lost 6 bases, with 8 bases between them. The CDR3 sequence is CASSDSGNIQYF. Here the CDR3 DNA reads TGTGCCAGCAGTGATAGCGGAAACATTCAGTACTTC.

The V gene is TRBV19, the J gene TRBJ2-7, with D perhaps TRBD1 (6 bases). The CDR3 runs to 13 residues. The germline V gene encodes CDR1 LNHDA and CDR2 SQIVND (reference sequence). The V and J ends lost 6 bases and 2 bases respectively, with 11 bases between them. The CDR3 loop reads CASRVRDTYEQYF. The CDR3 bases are TGTGCCAGTAGAGTTAGGGACACCTACGAGCAGTACTTC.

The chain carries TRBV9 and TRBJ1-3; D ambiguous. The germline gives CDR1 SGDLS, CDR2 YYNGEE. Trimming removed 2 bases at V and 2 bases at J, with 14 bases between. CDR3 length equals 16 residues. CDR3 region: CASSVLSGGAGNTIYF. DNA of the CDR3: TGTGCCAGCAGCGTTCTGTCGGGTGGCGCTGGAAACACCATATATTTT.

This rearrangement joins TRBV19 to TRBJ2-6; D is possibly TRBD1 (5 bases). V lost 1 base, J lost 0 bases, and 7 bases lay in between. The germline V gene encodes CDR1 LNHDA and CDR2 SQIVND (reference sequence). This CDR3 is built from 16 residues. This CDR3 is CASSIGQPSGANVLTF. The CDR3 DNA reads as TGTGCCAGTAGTATAGGACAGCCCTCTGGGGCCAACGTCCTGACTTTC.

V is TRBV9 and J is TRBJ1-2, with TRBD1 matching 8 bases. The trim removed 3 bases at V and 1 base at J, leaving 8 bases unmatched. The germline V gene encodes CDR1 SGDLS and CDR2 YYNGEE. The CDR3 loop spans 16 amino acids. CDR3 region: CASSESRTGINYGYTF. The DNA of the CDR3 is TGTGCCAGCAGCGAATCTAGGACAGGGATTAACTATGGCTACACCTTC. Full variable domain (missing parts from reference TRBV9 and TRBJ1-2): DSGVTQTPKHLITATGQRVTLRCSPRSGDLSVYWYQQSLDQGLQFLIQYYNGEERAKGNILERFSAQQFPDLHSELNLSSLELGDSALYFCASSESRTGINYGYTFGSGTRLTVV.

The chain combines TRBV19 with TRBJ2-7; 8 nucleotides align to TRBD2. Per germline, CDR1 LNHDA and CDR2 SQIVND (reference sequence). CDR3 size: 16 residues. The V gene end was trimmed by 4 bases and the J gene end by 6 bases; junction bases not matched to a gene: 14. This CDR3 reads CASSTARGTRGFEQYF. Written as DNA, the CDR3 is TGTGCCAGTAGTACCGCGCGGGGGACTAGGGGGTTCGAGCAGTACTTC.

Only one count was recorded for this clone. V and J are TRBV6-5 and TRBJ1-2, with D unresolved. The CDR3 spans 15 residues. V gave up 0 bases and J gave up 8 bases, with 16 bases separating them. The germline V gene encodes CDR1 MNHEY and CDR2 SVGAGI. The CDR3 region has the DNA TGTGCCAGCAGTTACTCCCGCGGTGGACTCCAGGGCTACACCTTC. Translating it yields CASSYSRGGLQGYTF.

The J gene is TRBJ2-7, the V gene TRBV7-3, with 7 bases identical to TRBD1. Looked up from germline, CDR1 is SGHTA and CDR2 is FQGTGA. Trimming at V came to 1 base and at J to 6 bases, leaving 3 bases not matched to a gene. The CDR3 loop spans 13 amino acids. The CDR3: CASSLRRGLEQYF. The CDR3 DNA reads TGTGCCAGCAGCTTAAGAAGGGGGCTCGAGCAGTACTTC.

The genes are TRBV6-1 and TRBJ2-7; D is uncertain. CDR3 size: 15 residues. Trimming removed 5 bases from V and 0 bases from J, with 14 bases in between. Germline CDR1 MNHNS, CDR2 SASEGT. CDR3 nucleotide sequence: TGTGCCAGCAGTACCGAACAATTTTCCTCCTACGAGCAGTACTTC. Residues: CASSTEQFSSYEQYF.

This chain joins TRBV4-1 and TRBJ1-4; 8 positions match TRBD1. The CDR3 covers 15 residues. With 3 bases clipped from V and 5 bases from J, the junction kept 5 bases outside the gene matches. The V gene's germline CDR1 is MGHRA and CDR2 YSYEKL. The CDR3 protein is CASSHGQGGNEKLFF. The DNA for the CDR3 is TGCGCCAGCAGCCATGGACAGGGAGGGAATGAAAAACTGTTTTTT.

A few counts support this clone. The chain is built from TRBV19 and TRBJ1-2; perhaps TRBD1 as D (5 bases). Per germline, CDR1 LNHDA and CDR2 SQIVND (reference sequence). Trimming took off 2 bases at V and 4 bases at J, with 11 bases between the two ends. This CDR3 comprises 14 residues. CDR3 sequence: CASSIQDTIYGYTF. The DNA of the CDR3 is TGTGCCAGTAGTATACAGGACACGATCTATGGCTACACCTTC.

CDR3 in amino acids: CASAGDRNQPQHF. The DNA of the CDR3 is TGTGCCAGCGCAGGGGATCGCAATCAGCCCCAGCATTTT. The chain employs TRBV6-6 and TRBJ1-5, with a tentative D call TRBD1 (6 bases). Trimming shortened V by 8 bases and J by 2 bases, and 10 bases separated the two germline ends. This CDR3 has 13 residues. Germline CDR1 MNHNY, CDR2 SVGAGI (reference sequence).

CDR3 in amino acids: CASSQTSGDTDTQYF. The CDR3 coding sequence is TGCGCCAGCAGCCAAACCAGCGGGGACACAGATACGCAGTATTTT. The J gene is TRBJ2-3, the V gene TRBV4-3; 7 bases map to TRBD2. Germline CDR1 reads LGHNA; CDR2 reads YSLEER. The CDR3 is 15 residues long. V dropped 2 bases and J dropped 2; count of bases not matched to a gene: 4.

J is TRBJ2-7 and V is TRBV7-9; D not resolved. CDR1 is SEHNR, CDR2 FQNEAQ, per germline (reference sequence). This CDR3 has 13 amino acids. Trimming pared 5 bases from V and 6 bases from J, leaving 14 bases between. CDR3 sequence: CASSLPPVSEQYF. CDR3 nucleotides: TGTGCCAGCAGCCTACCCCCTGTTTCCGAGCAGTACTTC.

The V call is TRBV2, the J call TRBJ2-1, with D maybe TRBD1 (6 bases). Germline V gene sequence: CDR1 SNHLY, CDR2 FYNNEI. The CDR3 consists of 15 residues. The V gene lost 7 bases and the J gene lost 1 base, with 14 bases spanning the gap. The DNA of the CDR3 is TGTGCCAGCACCACGAACAGGGAGTCCTACAATGAGCAGTTCTTC. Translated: CASTTNRESYNEQFF.

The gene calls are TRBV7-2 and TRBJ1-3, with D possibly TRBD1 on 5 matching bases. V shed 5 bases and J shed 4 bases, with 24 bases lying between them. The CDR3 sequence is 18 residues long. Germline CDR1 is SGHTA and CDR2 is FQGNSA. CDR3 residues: CASSPKVVLGGPGNTIYF. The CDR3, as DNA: TGTGCCAGCAGCCCCAAGGTCGTCTTGGGGGGACCGGGAAACACCATATATTTT.

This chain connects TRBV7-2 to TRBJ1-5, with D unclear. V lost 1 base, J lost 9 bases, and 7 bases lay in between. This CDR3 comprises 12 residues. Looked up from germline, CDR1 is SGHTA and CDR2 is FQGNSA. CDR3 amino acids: CASSLGGGPQHF. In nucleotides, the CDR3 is TGTGCCAGCAGCTTAGGTGGAGGGCCCCAGCATTTT.

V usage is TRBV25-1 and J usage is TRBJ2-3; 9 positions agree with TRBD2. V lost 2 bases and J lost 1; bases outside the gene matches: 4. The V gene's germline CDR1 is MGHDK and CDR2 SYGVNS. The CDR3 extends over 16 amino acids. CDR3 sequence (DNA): TGTGCCAGCAGTGAACTAGCGGGGAGGGGCACAGATACGCAGTATTTT. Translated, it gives CASSELAGRGTDTQYF.

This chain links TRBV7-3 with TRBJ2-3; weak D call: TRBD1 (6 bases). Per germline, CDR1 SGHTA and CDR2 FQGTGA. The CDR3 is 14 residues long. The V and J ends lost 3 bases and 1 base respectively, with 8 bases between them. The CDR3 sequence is CASSLAGGTDTQYF. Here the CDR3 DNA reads TGTGCCAGCAGCTTGGCAGGGGGCACAGATACGCAGTATTTT.

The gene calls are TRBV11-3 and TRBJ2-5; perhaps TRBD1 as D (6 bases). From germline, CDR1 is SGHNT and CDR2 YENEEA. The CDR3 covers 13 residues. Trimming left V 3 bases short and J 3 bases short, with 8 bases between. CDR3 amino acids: CASSFGQKETQYF. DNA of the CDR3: TGTGCCAGCAGCTTTGGACAGAAAGAGACCCAGTACTTC.